The 17 T cell receptor beta chains in this list originate from one sample, sequenced in a study of blood T cells in healthy people across ages. It was with a sample-barcoded 5' primer and a J-beta primer mix that a second PCR of roughly 7 to 12 cycles was run. TCRdb itself ran the 5' RACE reads through MiXCR, one entry per CDR3 protein. The table lists about 700,000 distinct CDR3 sequences, about a third of them singletons. The sequenced sample consisted of blood. The receptor source for this set is a woman of 80 years or more in good health.

This sequence joins TRBV7-8 and TRBJ2-7, with 7 positions matching TRBD2. V lost 5 bases to trimming and J lost 2 bases; unmatched junction nucleotides: 6. CDR1 and CDR2 from the germline V gene are SGHVS and FQNEAQ. The CDR3 consists of 14 residues. DNA of the CDR3: TGTGCCAGCAGCACCTCAGCGGGAACCTACGAGCAGTACTTC. Translation: CASSTSAGTYEQYF.

This clonotype was observed a single time. One end of the junction does not line up with germline, which may come from a read error. V gene TRBV12-3 or TRBV12-4 combines with J gene TRBJ2-3; D is undetermined. This CDR3 spans 15 amino acids. This CDR3 is CASTDDRFRTDAQYF. Here the CDR3 DNA reads TGTGCCAGCACCGACGACCGATTTCGCACAGATGCGCAGTATTTT.

The genes are TRBV5-1 and TRBJ2-5; 10 nucleotides agree with TRBD2. This CDR3 contains 15 residues. Germline CDR1 is SGHRS and CDR2 is YFSETQ. V gave up 0 bases and J gave up 5 bases; unmatched junction bases: 4. CDR3 residues: CASSLERGGRETQYF. In DNA, the CDR3 is TGCGCCAGCAGCTTGGAGCGGGGGGGCCGCGAGACCCAGTACTTC.

Comments on this clonotype: One base away lies a much larger clone, so this may be a sequencing read error. The chain couples TRBV5-1 to TRBJ2-5; TRBD2 matches 9 bases. The CDR3 sequence is 15 residues long. Germline V CDR1 and CDR2: SGHRS, YFSETQ. V shed 0 bases and J 11 bases; nucleotides not matched to a gene: 11. CDR3 region: CASSLELAGNNEQYF. The CDR3 DNA is TGCGCCAGCAGCTTGGAACTAGCGGGTAACAATGAGCAGTACTTC.

V and J are TRBV24-1 and TRBJ2-7; no clear D. The germline V and J ends were trimmed by 5 bases and 5 bases, with 21 bases remaining between them. There are 16 residues in the CDR3. The germline gives CDR1 KGHDR, CDR2 SFDVKD. CDR3 region: CATSVSGRLTYNEQYF. The CDR3 DNA reads TGTGCCACCAGTGTATCGGGCAGGTTGACCTACAACGAGCAGTACTTC.

Ten or more counts support this clonotype. The V call is TRBV10-2, the J call TRBJ2-7; 12 positions match TRBD1. Germline V gene lookup returns CDR1 WSHSY and CDR2 SAAADI. The junction had 9 bases not matched to a gene; V was cut back by 6 bases and J by 6 bases. CDR3 length equals 15 residues. DNA for the CDR3: TGCGCCAGCAGGTTATCGGGACAGGGGGCCGGCGAGCAGTACTTC. The encoded protein is CASRLSGQGAGEQYF.

This chain connects TRBV7-9 to TRBJ1-4; TRBD1 matches 7 bases. The CDR3 totals 15 residues. V lost 1 base and J lost 1; bases outside the gene matches: 0. The germline V gene has CDR1 SEHNR and CDR2 FQNEAQ (reference sequence). CDR3 sequence (DNA): TGTGCCAGCAGCTTAGGGGACAGAACTAATGAAAAACTGTTTTTT. Amino acid sequence: CASSLGDRTNEKLFF.

This clonotype was counted ten times or more. The chain combines TRBV20-1 with TRBJ1-2; maybe TRBD1 (5 bases). The CDR3 covers 13 residues. CDR1 and CDR2 (germline): DFQATT, SNEGSKA (reference sequence). Trimming left V 3 bases short and J 5 bases short, with 13 bases between. The CDR3 coding sequence is TGCAGTGCTAGTCCCGCGGGGCCTTATGGCTACACCTTC. It is translated as CSASPAGPYGYTF.

The table lists this clonotype with a few counts. At one of its ends the junction is not consistent with the germline gene, which may arise from a read error. The V and J genes are TRBV9 and TRBJ2-2; 7 nucleotides align to TRBD2. This CDR3 region has 16 residues. CDR1 and CDR2 (germline): SGDLS, YYNGEE. The CDR3 here is CASSVASGYAPGERFF. The CDR3 DNA reads TGTGCCAGCAGCGTAGCTAGCGGTTATGCACCGGGGGAGCGGTTTTTT.

This clonotype occurred many times. CDR3 bases: TGTGCCAGCAGCACTAGGACAGCCTTAGCGGGGGGCTACACCTTC. Protein product: CASSTRTALAGGYTF. The V gene is TRBV7-2, the J gene TRBJ1-2; possible D gene TRBD1, 6 bases. V lost 5 bases, J lost 8 bases, and 21 bases lay in between. The CDR3 length is 15 residues. CDR1 is SGHTA, CDR2 FQGNSA, per germline.

This clonotype was counted many times. V and J are TRBV20-1 and TRBJ2-3; D is perhaps TRBD2 (7 bases). The CDR3 loop spans 13 amino acids. V lost 2 bases and J lost 3, with 9 bases in between. Germline V gene sequence: CDR1 DFQATT, CDR2 SNEGSKA (reference sequence). CDR3 coding DNA: TGCAGTGCTAGACGGGGGGCAACAGATACGCAGTATTTT. It codes for CSARRGATDTQYF.

This clonotype was counted many times. This sequence joins TRBV6-1 and TRBJ2-5; a weak D match, TRBD1 (6 bases). CDR1 is MNHNS and CDR2 is SASEGT in the germline V gene. This CDR3 has 15 amino acids. The V end lost 10 bases, the J end lost 3 bases, and 21 bases lay between the germline ends. CDR3 bases: TGTGCCATGGCTCATTCAGGGGCGTCGAAAGAGACCCAGTACTTC. Its protein is CAMAHSGASKETQYF.

The rearrangement uses TRBV3-1 and TRBJ1-1; TRBD1 might be the D (6 bases). The CDR3 totals 14 residues. Germline V gene data show CDR1 as LGHDT and CDR2 as YNNKEL (reference sequence). The germline V and J ends were trimmed by 4 bases and 4 bases, with 13 bases remaining between them. The DNA of the CDR3 is TGTGCCAGCAGCCCTCCCACAGGGTCCACTGAAGCTTTCTTT. Translating it yields CASSPPTGSTEAFF.

The chain employs TRBV7-2 and TRBJ2-5; 7 bases agree with TRBD1. The assigned J gene may be wrong: the sequence end matches TRBJ2-7 better. CDR3 length: 15 residues. Germline lookup yields CDR1 SGHTA and CDR2 FQGNSA. The CDR3 DNA follows: TGTGCCAGCAGCCCGAACAGGGGCCTCGTCTACGAGCAGTACTTC. This codes for CASSPNRGLVYEQYF.

With respect to this clonotype: This clone may be a read error of a much larger clone one base away. The chain joins TRBV9 to TRBJ2-7; 11 nucleotides align to TRBD1. The ends lost 3 bases at V and 7 bases at J; junction bases unmatched: 6. The germline gives CDR1 SGDLS, CDR2 YYNGEE. The CDR3 runs 14 residues. Here the CDR3 DNA reads TGTGCCAGCAGCGGGGGACAGGGGGGGGATGAGCAGTACTTC. Translating gives CASSGGQGGDEQYF. Filled out from reference TRBV9 and TRBJ2-7, the complete variable domain reads DSGVTQTPKHLITATGQRVTLRCSPRSGDLSVYWYQQSLDQGLQFLIQYYNGEERAKGNILERFSAQQFPDLHSELNLSSLELGDSALYFCASSGGQGGDEQYFGPGTRLTVT.

About this clonotype itself: At one of its ends the junction is not consistent with the germline gene, which may arise from a read error. The rearrangement joins TRBV6-5 to TRBJ1-2; D uncertain. Germline-derived CDR1 and CDR2 are MNHEY and SVGAGI. The CDR3 spans 13 residues. CDR3 DNA: TGTGCCAGCAGGTCAGCGGGTCTCTTTGGCCACACCTTC. This translates into CASRSAGLFGHTF.

This clonotype showed up many times. This chain uses TRBV28 with TRBJ2-1; D gene ambiguous. CDR1 is MDHEN, CDR2 SYDVKM, per germline. V was pared by 6 bases and J by 6 bases, with 9 bases between. This CDR3 has 12 residues. The CDR3 protein is CASSPVVNEQFF. CDR3 bases: TGTGCCAGCAGCCCCGTAGTCAATGAGCAGTTCTTC.